The present T cell receptor beta chain was sequenced within a study of OX40 agonist ivuxolimab in advanced cancers. The study in broad terms: The costimulatory receptor OX40 (CD134) was targeted by ivuxolimab, a fully human IgG2 agonistic monoclonal antibody. Intravenous ivuxolimab was administered to patients every 2 weeks at six dose levels: 0.01, 0.1, 0.3, 1.5, 3 and 10 mg/kg. Among the roughly 50 dose-escalation patients, around 19 had hepatocellular carcinoma, roughly 15 melanoma, 9 renal cell carcinoma and 9 head and neck cancer. In the dose-escalation cohort, 82.7% of patients were male, and the mean age was approximately 60 years, with a range of about 23 to 90. Prior anti-PD-1, anti-PD-L1 or anti-CTLA-4 therapy was permitted, and checkpoint inhibitors had been received by roughly 40% of dose-escalation patients. Three dose-escalation patients achieved partial responses, one with hepatocellular carcinoma and two with cutaneous melanoma. The purpose of peripheral TCRbeta sequencing was to test whether ivuxolimab changed TCR sequence diversity and led to clonal T-cell expansion. The paper covers the monotherapy dose-escalation part of the phase I ivuxolimab trial, which included N = 52 patients. Study-wide conclusions, independent of this receptor: Partial responders in the 0.1-3.0 mg/kg groups had among the lowest normalized peripheral clonal expansion, especially among CD8+ T cells. Low levels of normalized T-cell clonal expansion were also shown by some nonresponding patients. After ivuxolimab, expanded clones were on average more numerous among CD8+ T cells than among CD4+ T cells. Clonal expansion of both CD4+ and CD8+ blood T cells was observed from baseline to week 6 at doses 0.1 to 3.0 mg/kg. Antigen specificity was not determined for the clonally expanded peripheral T cells.

The CDR3 runs 17 amino acids, cysteine and phenylalanine included. Only the CDR3 portion is preserved as DNA: 51 bases, with reading frame beginning at the first base. Deletion took 1 base off V and 3 bases off J, with a span of 18 bases between the germline ends. CDR1 and CDR2, looked up from the germline V gene, are MGHRA and YSYEKL. To sequence the TCRbeta CDR3 region, genomic DNA was isolated from the sorted cells. The immunoSEQ Assay was used for sequencing of TCRbeta CDR3 regions. Drawn from immuneACCESS, this table holds only the in-frame rearrangements with V and J called that TCRdb kept. Clones are partly lost; checked studies trace under half to an unresolved V gene and leave the rest unexplained. The sample includes about 68,000 clones, with 83% observed a single time. The top ten constitute more than 1.4% of the sample. The trial excluded patients who had a history of autoimmune disease or were on systemic immunosuppression. In every dose cohort, peripheral blood was drawn for TCR sequencing at baseline, cycle 4 day 1, and cycle 7 day 1. The samples were taken from a phase I, first-in-human, multicenter, open-label dose-escalation trial of ivuxolimab. Adults with locally advanced or metastatic melanoma, renal cell carcinoma, hepatocellular carcinoma or head and neck squamous cell carcinoma were enrolled in the trial. Before TCR sequencing, CD4+ and CD8+ T cells were separately sorted from peripheral blood.

Details on this clone: Its antigen remains unidentified. Per-nucleotide qualities are absent, and no much larger clonotype sits a single base away.

Sample: CD4+ or CD8+ T cells sorted from blood, taken in a trial of the OX40 agonist ivuxolimab. Recombination linked TRBV4-1 to TRBJ1-1; the D region possibly corresponds to TRBD1 (5 bases align). This TCR derives from an adult with an advanced solid tumor such as melanoma, head and neck, liver or kidney cancer. The sequence in DNA is TGCGCCAGCAGCCAAGGGGCGGACAACAGATGGTACACTGAAGCTTTCTTT. Its protein is CASSQGADNRWYTEAFF.